Listed here are 17 T cell receptor beta chains from one sample, sequenced in a study of T cell responses to AZD1222 COVID-19 vaccine. Measured with immunoSEQ multiplex PCR; TCRdb has only the in-frame clones, and not every one. The data hold some 99,000 clones, with 87% observed a single time. The sequencing used peripheral blood, collected on day 0 of AZD1222 vaccination. The receptor source for this set is an adult in good health.

The V and J genes are TRBV5-1 and TRBJ1-1, with TRBD1 identical over 8 bases. The junction had 6 bases not matched to a gene; V was cut back by 1 base and J by 1 base. Germline V gives CDR1 SGHRS, CDR2 YFSETQ. CDR3 length: 16 residues. CDR3 protein: CASSLITGGTNTEAFF. CDR3 sequence (DNA): TGCGCCAGCAGCTTGATAACAGGGGGAACGAACACTGAAGCTTTCTTT. Combining the CDR3 with reference TRBV5-1 and TRBJ1-1 gives the whole variable domain KAGVTQTPRYLIKTRGQQVTLSCSPISGHRSVSWYQQTPGQGLQFLFEYFSETQRNKGNFPGRFSGRQFSNSRSEMNVSTLELGDSALYLCASSLITGGTNTEAFFGQGTRLTVV.

For the CDR3, the DNA is TGTGCCAGCAGTTTGACAGGACAGGGCGGGACCGGGGAGCTGTTTTTT. Its protein product is CASSLTGQGGTGELFF. The chain combines TRBV28 with TRBJ2-2, with TRBD1 matching over 8 bases. J lost 5 bases, V lost 3 bases, and 8 bases had no gene match. The CDR3 is 16 residues long. Germline CDR1 and CDR2: MDHEN and SYDVKM.

The chain uses TRBV5-1 and TRBJ2-1; 7 bases are shared with TRBD2. Trimming took 4 bases from V and 5 from J; bases not matched to a gene: 9. CDR3 length: 15 amino acids. Germline-derived CDR1 and CDR2 are SGHRS and YFSETQ. CDR3 loop: CASSPSGGGDNEQFF. The CDR3 nucleotides are TGCGCCAGCAGCCCGTCGGGGGGAGGGGACAATGAGCAGTTCTTC.

V gene TRBV24-1 combines with J gene TRBJ2-5; 12 bases align to TRBD1. J gave up 4 bases and V 1 base, and 12 bases lay outside the gene matches. The length of the CDR3 is 19 residues. Germline V gene lookup returns CDR1 KGHDR and CDR2 SFDVKD. CDR3 nucleotides: TGTGCCACCAGTGATTTACCGGGACAGGGGGCCATTGGGGGAGAGACCCAGTACTTC. The encoded protein is CATSDLPGQGAIGGETQYF.

This chain joins TRBV30 and TRBJ2-5; 8 nucleotides align to TRBD1. Trimming removed 1 base from V and 5 bases from J; junction bases left unmatched: 12. CDR1 is GTSNPN, CDR2 SVGIG, per germline (reference sequence). The CDR3 spans 16 residues. In DNA, the CDR3 is TGTGCCTGGAGTGACCGACAGGGGAGGACGTGGGAGACCCAGTACTTC. Translation gives CAWSDRQGRTWETQYF.

CDR3 amino acids: CASSSWGGWQLEAFF. CDR3 coding DNA: TGTGCCAGCAGCAGCTGGGGGGGTTGGCAGCTTGAAGCTTTCTTT. This chain connects TRBV5-6 to TRBJ1-1; TRBD1 might be the D (5 bases). V lost 4 bases to trimming and J lost 7 bases, with 20 bases between them. Germline values: CDR1 SGHDT, CDR2 YYEEEE. The CDR3 length is 15 residues. Using reference TRBV5-6 and TRBJ1-1 for the parts outside the CDR3, the full variable domain is DAGVTQSPTHLIKTRGQQVTLRCSPKSGHDTVSWYQQALGQGPQFIFQYYEEEERQRGNFPDRFSGHQFPNYSSELNVNALLLGDSALYLCASSSWGGWQLEAFFGQGTRLTVV.

The CDR3 nucleotides read TGTGCCAGTAGTTACAAGGCGTACCAAGAGACCCAGTACTTC. Translated: CASSYKAYQETQYF. The V and J genes are TRBV19 and TRBJ2-5; D not resolved. The CDR3 is made up of 14 amino acids. The V gene lost 5 bases and the J gene lost 0 bases, with 10 bases spanning the gap. Per germline, CDR1 LNHDA and CDR2 SQIVND (reference sequence).

This clone was detected only once. The CDR3: CASRTTGGRDSPLHF. CDR3 nucleotides: TGTGCCAGTAGAACGACAGGGGGTAGGGATTCACCCCTCCACTTT. The gene calls are TRBV4-2 and TRBJ1-6; 9 nucleotides align to TRBD1. The CDR3 totals 15 residues. Trimming at V came to 9 bases and at J to 8 bases, leaving 11 bases not matched to a gene. Germline CDR1 LGHNA, CDR2 YNFKEQ.

The chain couples TRBV30 to TRBJ2-3; TRBD1 matches 7 bases. The CDR3 spans 13 residues. CDR1 is GTSNPN and CDR2 is SVGIG in the germline V gene (reference sequence). J gave up 5 bases and V 0 bases, and 2 bases lay outside the gene matches. CDR3 sequence (DNA): TGTGCCTGGAGTGTACAGGGGCGAGATACGCAGTATTTT. Translating it yields CAWSVQGRDTQYF.

This clone was recorded a few times. The chain links TRBV7-8 to TRBJ2-7; 9 positions match TRBD2. The J segment lost 0 bases and the V segment lost 3 bases, leaving 6 bases of the junction unmatched. CDR3 length: 16 amino acids. CDR1 SGHVS and CDR2 FQNEAQ come from the germline V gene. The DNA for the CDR3 is TGTGCCAGCAGCTTCGGACTAGCGTCCTTCTCCTACGAGCAGTACTTC. Translation: CASSFGLASFSYEQYF.

This chain connects TRBV15 to TRBJ1-1; D gene uncertain. The V gene lost 0 bases and the J gene lost 7 bases, with 6 bases spanning the gap. This CDR3 is 12 amino acids long. Germline V gene lookup returns CDR1 LNHNV and CDR2 YYDKDF (reference sequence). For the CDR3, the DNA is TGTGCCACCAGCAGAGACGGCATTGAAGCTTTCTTT. The encoded protein is CATSRDGIEAFF.

V usage is TRBV11-2 and J usage is TRBJ1-2; D possibly corresponds to TRBD1 (5 bases). The CDR3 sequence is 14 residues long. V was pared by 7 bases and J by 4 bases, with 16 bases between. Germline lookup yields CDR1 SGHAT and CDR2 FQNNGV. The DNA for the CDR3 is TGTGCCAGCACACGATCAGGTCAGGGCTATGGCTACACCTTC. This encodes CASTRSGQGYGYTF.

The V gene is TRBV24-1, the J gene TRBJ2-2; the D is unclear. Trimming stripped 9 bases from V and 4 bases from J, with 14 bases between. Germline V lookup: CDR1 KGHDR, CDR2 SFDVKD. The CDR3 loop spans 14 amino acids. CDR3 in DNA: TGTGCCACCCGAGGAAACTCGGGCACCGGGGAGCTGTTTTTT. Its translation: CATRGNSGTGELFF.

V usage is TRBV5-1 and J usage is TRBJ1-3; D is undetermined. The CDR3 has 15 residues. The V and J ends lost 1 base and 0 bases respectively, with 8 bases between them. Germline V gives CDR1 SGHRS, CDR2 YFSETQ. The CDR3 bases are TGCGCCAGCAGCTTGTCTCCGTACTCTGGAAACACCATATATTTT. Its protein product is CASSLSPYSGNTIYF.

CDR3 residues: CASSVGTSGEADTQYF. The DNA of the CDR3 is TGTGCCAGCAGCGTAGGGACTAGCGGGGAGGCAGATACGCAGTATTTT. The chain is built from TRBV9 and TRBJ2-3, with 12 bases lining up with TRBD2. The trim removed 0 bases at V and 4 bases at J, leaving 3 bases unmatched. From germline, CDR1 is SGDLS and CDR2 YYNGEE. CDR3 length: 16 amino acids.

The V gene is TRBV3-1 (or the pseudogene TRBV3-2), the J gene TRBJ2-7; weak D call: TRBD1 (5 bases). CDR1 and CDR2 (germline): LGHDT, YNNKEL (reference sequence). The CDR3 runs 12 residues. V was clipped by 2 bases and J by 3 bases, with 5 bases between them. The CDR3 DNA sequence: TGTGCCAGCAGCCAAACAGGCTACGAGCAGTACTTC. Translated, it gives CASSQTGYEQYF.

The rearrangement uses TRBV5-1 and TRBJ2-1, with 8 positions matching TRBD1. The CDR3 runs 16 residues. Looked up from germline, CDR1 is SGHRS and CDR2 is YFSETQ. V shed 1 base and J 7 bases; nucleotides not matched to a gene: 10. CDR3 amino acids: CASSLLPDREGNEQFF. In nucleotides, the CDR3 is TGCGCCAGCAGCTTGCTTCCGGACAGGGAAGGGAATGAGCAGTTCTTC. The full variable domain, in which reference TRBV5-1 and TRBJ2-1 provide the parts outside the CDR3, is KAGVTQTPRYLIKTRGQQVTLSCSPISGHRSVSWYQQTPGQGLQFLFEYFSETQRNKGNFPGRFSGRQFSNSRSEMNVSTLELGDSALYLCASSLLPDREGNEQFFGPGTRLTVL.